This T cell receptor beta chain was sequenced during a study of neurological immune-mediated disorders. Specified time point: technical triplicate 1. Sorted libraries drew on about a million CD4+ or CD8+ T cells. Between the trimmed V and J ends, which lost 1 base and 9 bases, there was a span of 10 bases. The length of the CDR3 is 14 residues. From germline, CDR1 is LGHNA and CDR2 YSLEER. General study results and limits: Across subjects, no CDR3 amino acid sequence appeared in expanded clones of more than one subject, a finding that suggested private repertoires in all groups.

TCRdb ran MiXCR on the 5' RACE reads and lists one entry per CDR3 protein. Of some 25,000 distinct CDR3 sequences detected, less than 15% appear once; the ten largest clones hold roughly 5.4%. Many counts were recorded for this clonotype. The antigen remains undetermined. Source material: CD4+ T cells from blood. The TCR originated in a female donor with HTLV-1-associated myelopathy (HAM/TSP). The chain joins TRBV4-3 to TRBJ1-6, with unresolved D. The DNA of the CDR3 is TGCGCCAGCAGCCAAGCCCAGCGACTTTCACCCCTCCACTTT. It yields the protein CASSQAQRLSPLHF.